The 22 T cell receptor beta chains below were found in one sample sequenced in a study of neurological immune-mediated disorders. Each CDR3 protein is one row after TCRdb ran MiXCR on the 5' RACE reads. Found here are tens of thousands of distinct CDR3 sequences, around 14% of them singletons; the top ten hold around 25%. Sequencing was done on a sample of PBMCs. Source of these receptors: a man between 65 and 85 years old in good health.

This clonotype showed up many times. The chain joins TRBV20-1 to TRBJ2-3; D is possibly TRBD2 (5 bases). CDR3 length: 15 amino acids. Germline V gives CDR1 DFQATT, CDR2 SNEGSKA (reference sequence). V was pared by 6 bases and J by 3 bases, with 19 bases between. The CDR3 is CSATSPVTGTDTQYF. The CDR3 coding sequence is TGCAGTGCCACTTCCCCCGTTACGGGGACAGATACGCAGTATTTT.

This clonotype was counted at least ten times. The chain has TRBV5-5 and TRBJ2-7, with TRBD1 matching over 11 bases. The V and J ends lost 0 bases and 4 bases, in that order; junction bases with no gene match: 6. The germline V gene has CDR1 SGHKS and CDR2 YYEKEE (reference sequence). The length of the CDR3 is 16 residues. CDR3 amino acids: CASSLGGTGGLYEQYF. The CDR3 DNA reads TGTGCCAGCAGCTTGGGGGGGACAGGGGGATTGTACGAGCAGTACTTC.

This clonotype was seen many times. This CDR3 is CASTSRGLGGTEAFF. The CDR3, as DNA: TGCGCCAGCACCTCCAGGGGGCTCGGTGGCACTGAAGCTTTCTTT. V and J are TRBV5-1 and TRBJ1-1, with 8 bases identical to TRBD1. V lost 6 bases, J lost 4 bases, and 11 bases stayed unmatched. There are 15 residues in the CDR3. Germline loops: CDR1 SGHRS, CDR2 YFSETQ.

The table lists this clonotype with many counts. This chain joins TRBV2 and TRBJ2-1, with D perhaps TRBD2 (5 bases). The length of the CDR3 is 10 residues. V was shortened by 8 bases and J by 7 bases, with 6 bases between the two germline ends. The V gene's germline CDR1 is SNHLY and CDR2 FYNNEI. The CDR3 sequence: CASGGNEQFF. CDR3 nucleotides: TGTGCCAGCGGAGGAAATGAGCAGTTCTTC.

This clonotype appeared many times. The chain links TRBV9 to TRBJ1-1, with a weak D call TRBD1 (5 bases). The CDR3 consists of 15 residues. The germline CDR1 and CDR2 sequences are SGDLS and YYNGEE. The V end was cut by 4 bases, the J end by 0 bases, with 13 bases between. The CDR3 coding sequence is TGTGCCAGCAGCACAACGGACAAAATGAACACTGAAGCTTTCTTT. Its protein product is CASSTTDKMNTEAFF.

This clonotype was counted many times. The chain couples TRBV10-3 to TRBJ2-1, with D unresolved. Looked up from germline, CDR1 is ENHRY and CDR2 is SYGVKD. The V end lost 5 bases, the J end lost 8 bases, and 7 bases lay between the germline ends. The CDR3 totals 11 residues. CDR3 nucleotide sequence: TGTGCCATCAGTTACCGGGATGAGCAGTTCTTC. Translation gives CAISYRDEQFF.

The sample holds many counts of this clonotype. The rearrangement joins TRBV27 to TRBJ2-7; TRBD2 agrees at 8 bases. Germline lookup yields CDR1 MNHEY and CDR2 SMNVEV (reference sequence). After removal of 4 bases from V and 2 bases from J, the junction contained 10 bases not matched to a gene. This CDR3 spans 16 amino acids. CDR3 sequence (DNA): TGTGCCAGCAGTTCACCCAACGGGGGGGCCACCTACGAGCAGTACTTC. Translation gives CASSSPNGGATYEQYF.

This clonotype appeared many times. This chain uses TRBV20-1 with TRBJ1-2; D uncertain. CDR1 is DFQATT and CDR2 is SNEGSKA in the germline V gene (reference sequence). The CDR3 contains 13 residues. V shed 6 bases and J shed 5 bases, with 16 bases lying between them. The CDR3 DNA reads TGCAGTGCGCGGCCTGGGGTAGAATATGGCTACACCTTC. As protein: CSARPGVEYGYTF.

This clonotype was counted a few times. This chain uses TRBV12-3 or TRBV12-4 with TRBJ1-2; D might be TRBD1 (5 bases). V dropped 5 bases and J dropped 2 bases, with 9 bases sitting between them. The CDR3 totals 13 residues. CDR3 sequence (DNA): TGTGCCAGCAGTGTTTCAGGGAACTATGGCTACACCTTC. Translation: CASSVSGNYGYTF.

Many counts were recorded for this clonotype. The chain employs TRBV5-1 and TRBJ2-1; D gene ambiguous. The V gene lost 4 bases and the J gene lost 0 bases, with 5 bases spanning the gap. CDR1 and CDR2 from the germline V gene are SGHRS and YFSETQ. CDR3 length equals 13 residues. CDR3 amino acids: CASSQSSYNEQFF. CDR3 nucleotide sequence: TGCGCCAGCAGCCAAAGCTCCTACAATGAGCAGTTCTTC.

The rearrangement links TRBV7-2 to TRBJ2-3; D may be TRBD1 (6 bases). V was clipped by 5 bases and J by 2 bases, with 17 bases between them. This CDR3 comprises 16 residues. Germline V gives CDR1 SGHTA, CDR2 FQGNSA. CDR3 nucleotides: TGTGCCAGCAGCCCCCAAGGGACATCTTTCACAGATACGCAGTATTTT. Its translation: CASSPQGTSFTDTQYF. The full variable domain, with the rest looked up from reference TRBV7-2 and TRBJ2-3, is GAGVSQSPSNKVTEKGKDVELRCDPISGHTALYWYRQSLGQGLEFLIYFQGNSAPDKSGLPSDRFSAERTGGSVSTLTIQRTQQEDSAVYLCASSPQGTSFTDTQYFGPGTRLTVL.

The table lists this clonotype with many counts. The CDR3 DNA follows: TGCGCCAGCAGCTTTAGGACGTTCGGTACAGATACGCAGTATTTT. It specifies CASSFRTFGTDTQYF. This chain links TRBV5-1 with TRBJ2-3, with no clear D. Germline lookup yields CDR1 SGHRS and CDR2 YFSETQ. Trimming stripped 2 bases from V and 3 bases from J, with 13 bases between. The CDR3 has 15 residues.

V usage is TRBV2 and J usage is TRBJ1-5; no clear D. Trimming removed 9 bases at V and 6 bases at J, with 15 bases between. CDR1 is SNHLY, CDR2 FYNNEI, per germline. The CDR3 is 13 amino acids. The CDR3 loop reads CASSPGCGQPQHF. The CDR3 DNA is TGTGCCAGTTCCCCCGGGTGCGGTCAGCCCCAGCATTTT.

About this clonotype itself: Germline is not matched at one junction end, which may reflect a read error. The chain joins TRBV29-1 to TRBJ1-1, with D unresolved. Germline V gene sequence: CDR1 SQVTM, CDR2 ANQGSEA. The CDR3 consists of 14 residues. CDR3 nucleotides: TGCAGCGTCGAAGATTGGGCTTTGAACACTGAAGCTCTCTTT. Translation: CSVEDWALNTEALF. Together with reference TRBV29-1 and TRBJ1-1, the CDR3 gives the full variable domain: SAVISQKPSRDICQRGTSLTIQCQVDSQVTMMFWYRQQPGQSLTLIATANQGSEATYESGFVIDKFPISRPNLTFSTLTVSNMSPEDSSIYLCSVEDWALNTEALFGQGTRLTVV.

Remarks on this clonotype: The junction does not match germline at one end; this may be a read error. The V and J genes are TRBV25-1 and TRBJ2-7; D remains unclear. This CDR3 comprises 15 residues. Germline V gene data show CDR1 as MGHDK and CDR2 as SYGVNS. Here the CDR3 DNA reads TGTGCCAGCAGTGAGGGGTCAGGACCTCAGGCCGAGCATTACTTC. This codes for CASSEGSGPQAEHYF.

This clonotype showed up many times. This chain links TRBV5-5 with TRBJ1-6; D remains unclear. Trimming stripped 4 bases from V and 7 bases from J, with 9 bases between. There are 13 residues in the CDR3. Germline CDR1 is SGHKS and CDR2 is YYEKEE (reference sequence). The CDR3 nucleotides read TGTGCCAGCAGCGGGGTGCTAAATTCACCCCTCCACTTT. Translation gives CASSGVLNSPLHF.

This clonotype was seen ten or more times. V usage is TRBV16 and J usage is TRBJ2-5, with D uncertain. Germline values: CDR1 KGHSY, CDR2 FQNENV. CDR3 length: 13 amino acids. V was cut by 2 bases and J by 4 bases, with 8 bases left in between. Written as DNA, the CDR3 is TGTGCCAGCAGCCAAGGAGTGGGAGAGACCCAGTACTTC. Protein product: CASSQGVGETQYF.

This clonotype was seen a few times. The CDR3 protein is CASSERRGSNQPQHF. In DNA, the CDR3 is TGTGCCAGCAGCGAGCGTCGGGGGAGCAATCAGCCCCAGCATTTT. J is TRBJ1-5 and V is TRBV7-2; perhaps TRBD1 as D (5 bases). The CDR3 loop spans 15 amino acids. V dropped 5 bases and J dropped 1 base, with 12 bases sitting between them. Germline CDR1 reads SGHTA; CDR2 reads FQGNSA.

The table lists this clonotype with many counts. The chain couples TRBV5-1 to TRBJ2-7, with no clear D. The CDR3 covers 15 residues. V was trimmed by 0 bases and J by 3 bases, leaving 13 bases between them. Germline V CDR1 and CDR2: SGHRS, YFSETQ. The CDR3 nucleotides are TGCGCCAGCAGCTTGGCCGGTCAGATTTACTACGAGCAGTACTTC. This translates into CASSLAGQIYYEQYF.

This clonotype appeared many times. The rearrangement links TRBV6-4 to TRBJ2-7, with a possible D match to TRBD2 (5 bases). The CDR3 sequence is 15 residues long. The germline V and J ends were trimmed by 6 bases and 2 bases, with 17 bases remaining between them. Germline values: CDR1 MRHNA, CDR2 SNTAGT. In DNA, the CDR3 is TGTGCCAGCAGATCTAGCCGGACCGCCCCCTACGAGCAGTACTTC. Its translation is CASRSSRTAPYEQYF.

The table lists this clonotype with many counts. The chain couples TRBV4-3 to TRBJ2-1; perhaps TRBD2 as D (6 bases). The CDR3 has 16 residues. Germline CDR1 is LGHNA and CDR2 is YSLEER. Trimming removed 0 bases at V and 8 bases at J, with 17 bases between. The CDR3 is CASSQESQRRVYEQFF. The CDR3 coding sequence is TGCGCCAGCAGCCAAGAATCTCAAAGGAGGGTCTATGAGCAGTTCTTC.

The sample holds many counts of this clonotype. The J gene is TRBJ1-5, the V gene TRBV12-3 or TRBV12-4; D possibly corresponds to TRBD1 (5 bases). The CDR3 loop spans 14 amino acids. V lost 4 bases and J lost 5, with 12 bases in between. The CDR3, as DNA: TGTGCCAGCAGTTCCGCCGGGGCCGATCAGCCCCAGCATTTT. It translates to CASSSAGADQPQHF.